A selection of T cell receptor beta chains follows, all from one sample in a study of beta chain features in type 1 diabetes. The assay was immunoSEQ multiplex PCR, and TCRdb's table has in-frame clones only and misses some. The sample shows under 350,000 clones, 7.5% to 9.5% of them seen only once. Sequenced input: central memory CD4+ T cells from blood. The source is a woman aged 18-29 years in good health. Each CDR3 is given with its conserved first and last residue. The order of the fields is D gene, V gene, clone size, J gene, CDR3 protein, CDR3 DNA. The D gene is left open where the match is weak. Clone size is stated in some rows and not others, as once, few, many or a class when expanded.

>NA|TRBV6-6|NA|TRBJ2-3
CASSKGTEGQF
TGTGCCAGCAGTAAAGGGACCGAGGGCCAGTTT
>TRBD2|TRBV27|NA|TRBJ2-7
CASSLKRSSGHPPQYF
TGTGCCAGCAGTTTAAAGCGATCTAGCGGGCACCCACCGCAGTACTTC
>TRBD1|TRBV4-2|few|TRBJ1-4
CASSQVKGAATNEKLFF
TGTGCCAGCAGCCAAGTGAAGGGGGCCGCAACTAATGAAAAACTGTTTTTT
>NA|TRBV6-6|NA|TRBJ2-4
CASIQEGGIQYF
TGTGCCAGCATCCAGGAGGGTGGCATTCAGTACTTC
>NA|TRBV7-9|few|TRBJ1-5
CASSLPGVGQPQHF
TGTGCCAGCAGCTTACCAGGGGTGGGACAGCCCCAGCATTTT
>NA|TRBV6-5|few|TRBJ2-6
CASSYGSGANVLTF
TGTGCCAGCAGTTACGGGTCTGGGGCCAACGTCCTGACTTTC
>NA|TRBV9|NA|TRBJ2-2
CASSVVQGTGELFF
TGTGCCAGCAGCGTAGTCCAGGGGACCGGGGAGCTGTTTTTT
>NA|TRBV7-2|NA|TRBJ1-6
CASSLEGGSGSPLHF
TGTGCCAGCAGCTTAGAGGGGGGCTCCGGTTCACCCCTCCACTTT
>TRBD1|TRBV27|many|TRBJ1-2
CATKPGGGTYGYTF
TGTGCCACTAAACCAGGGGGAGGGACCTATGGCTACACCTTC
>NA|TRBV4-1|few|TRBJ2-5
CASSQLLLGQGQTQETQYF
TGCGCCAGCAGCCAGCTCTTGCTGGGACAAGGACAGACCCAAGAGACCCAGTACTTC
>NA|TRBV5-1|few|TRBJ2-1
CASSLGVNEQFF
TGCGCCAGCAGCTTGGGGGTGAATGAGCAGTTCTTC
>NA|TRBV6-5|NA|TRBJ2-1
CAAFSSYNEQFF
TGTGCCGCCTTTAGCTCCTACAATGAGCAGTTCTTC
>TRBD1|TRBV11-3|NA|TRBJ2-3
CASSLGRDSQSTDTQYF
TGTGCCAGCAGCTTGGGTCGGGACAGTCAAAGCACAGATACGCAGTATTTT
>NA|TRBV5-1|NA|TRBJ2-3
CASSLLAGAGTDTQYF
TGCGCCAGCAGCTTGTTGGCAGGGGCTGGCACAGATACGCAGTATTTT
>TRBD1|TRBV7-3|NA|TRBJ1-1
CASSSGTGLDTEAFF
TGTGCCAGCAGCTCGGGGACAGGGTTGGACACTGAAGCTTTCTTT
>TRBD1|TRBV5-4|few|TRBJ2-3
CASWGQGVDTQYF
TGTGCCAGCTGGGGACAGGGGGTAGATACGCAGTATTTT
>NA|TRBV19|NA|TRBJ1-2
CASRPGSANYGYTF
TGTGCCAGTCGACCAGGGTCAGCTAACTATGGCTACACCTTC
>NA|TRBV6-5|few|TRBJ2-7
CASSASRAQWYF
TGTGCCAGCAGTGCATCCCGGGCACAGTGGTACTTC
>NA|TRBV19|few|TRBJ1-2
CATRRDWDYGYTF
TGTGCCACCCGAAGAGACTGGGACTATGGCTACACCTTC
>TRBD1|TRBV7-2|NA|TRBJ2-6
CASSQQGPGANVLTF
TGTGCCAGCAGCCAACAGGGGCCGGGGGCCAACGTCCTGACTTTC
>NA|TRBV2|few|TRBJ2-7
CASTEGHFNEQYF
TGTGCCAGCACTGAGGGACATTTCAACGAGCAGTACTTC
>NA|TRBV11-2|many|TRBJ2-3
CASSPGGGSSDTQYF
TGTGCCAGCAGCCCGGGGGGCGGGAGCTCAGATACGCAGTATTTT
>TRBD2|TRBV5-1|NA|TRBJ2-3
CASSLTSGGVTDTQYF
TGCGCCAGCAGCTTGACTAGCGGGGGGGTCACAGATACGCAGTATTTT
>NA|TRBV19|NA|TRBJ1-1
CASSRQANTEAFF
TGTGCCAGTAGTCGACAGGCGAACACTGAAGCTTTCTTT
>NA|TRBV7-2|few|TRBJ2-4
CASSLEGALAKNIQYF
TGTGCCAGCAGCTTAGAAGGAGCCCTAGCCAAAAACATTCAGTACTTC
>TRBD1|TRBV7-9|few|TRBJ2-7
CASSLWGQANPYEQYF
TGTGCCAGCAGCTTATGGGGACAGGCCAATCCCTACGAGCAGTACTTC
>NA|TRBV29-1|few|TRBJ1-1
CSVAHNTEAFF
TGCAGCGTTGCTCACAACACCGAAGCTTTCTTT
>NA|TRBV14|NA|TRBJ2-7
CASSQDGGRNEQYF
TGTGCCAGCAGCCAAGATGGGGGAAGGAACGAGCAGTACTTC